Included here is one TCR beta chain sequence, with context. Its antigen is still unknown. These data are taken from a study of cytomegalovirus exposure and HLA in healthy donors. Study-level findings and limits: Overall, approximately 150 TCR beta chains were annotated as cytomegalovirus-associated. Upon later analysis, HLA-associated TCR beta chains proved more clonally expanded than other, equally common chains. A prior analysis recorded that most TCR beta V segments were productive about 87% or about 30% of the time.

Germline-derived CDR1 and CDR2 are KGHSH and LQKENI. This CDR3 is 13 amino acids long. Trimming removed 9 bases at V and 3 bases at J, with 15 bases between. PCR used 60 Vbeta primers and 13 Jbeta primers. The method was immunoSEQ multiplex PCR; TCRdb's version includes in-frame clones alone and lacks a portion of them. The data contain 45,000 to 55,000 clones, roughly 75% of them singletons. V and J are TRBV18 and TRBJ2-7; TRBD1 might be the D (6 bases). This TCR derives from a man aged 30 to 45 in good health and CMV-seropositive. Specimen: PBMCs. CDR3 in amino acids: CASSTTQGYEQYF. The CDR3 bases are TGTGCCAGTTCGACCACACAGGGCTACGAGCAGTACTTC.